Here is one T cell receptor (beta chain) with its context. What it recognizes is unknown. Germline-derived CDR1 and CDR2 are MDHEN and SYDVKM. V was pared by 5 bases and J by 5 bases, with 12 bases of the junction left unmatched. CDR3 length equals 16 residues. These data originate in a study of OX40 agonist ivuxolimab in advanced cancers. General study results and limits: Still undetermined is the antigen specificity of the expanded peripheral T cells.

The method was immunoSEQ multiplex PCR; TCRdb's version includes in-frame clones alone and lacks a portion of them. Of about 54,000 clones listed, about 80% are singletons. The sequenced sample was CD4+ or CD8+ T cells sorted from blood, obtained in a trial of the OX40 agonist ivuxolimab. The TCR originated in an adult with an advanced solid tumor such as melanoma, head and neck, liver or kidney cancer. The rearrangement uses TRBV28 and TRBJ1-1; 9 bases fit TRBD1. CDR3 sequence reads: CASSPAKGQGRTEAFF. In DNA, the CDR3 is TGTGCCAGCAGTCCAGCAAAGGGACAGGGAAGGACTGAAGCTTTCTTT.